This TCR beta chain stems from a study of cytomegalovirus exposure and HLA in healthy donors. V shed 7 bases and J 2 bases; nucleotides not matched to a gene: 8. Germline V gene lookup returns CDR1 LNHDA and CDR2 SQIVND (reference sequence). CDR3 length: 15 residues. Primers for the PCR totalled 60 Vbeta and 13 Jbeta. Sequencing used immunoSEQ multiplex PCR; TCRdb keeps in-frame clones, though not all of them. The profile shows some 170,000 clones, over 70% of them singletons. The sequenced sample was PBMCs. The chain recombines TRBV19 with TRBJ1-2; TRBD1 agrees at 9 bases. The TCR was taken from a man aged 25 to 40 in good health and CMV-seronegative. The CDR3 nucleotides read TGTGCCAGTACTCCCATGGGGACAGGGAACTATGGCTACACCTTC. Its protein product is CASTPMGTGNYGYTF.